Given below is one T cell receptor (beta chain) in context. What antigen it recognizes has not been identified. Per-base quality was not reported, and no clone a single base away is much larger than it. This sample stems from a study of T cell responses to AZD1222 COVID-19 vaccine (dated by TCRdb to the early 2020s). General notes on the study: A total of more than 230 trial participants underwent TCR sequencing, of whom 207 had received two doses of AZD1222 and about 25 had received two doses of the MenACWY control vaccine. Trial participants were enrolled by age into subgroups of 18-55, 56-69 and 70-plus years, and around 150, 29 and 61 TCR-sequenced participants, respectively, were included in these subgroups. The research as a whole found: Spike-specific TCR breadth and depth rose significantly after two AZD1222 doses compared with day 0 and with MenACWY recipients. Vaccine-associated CD4 TCRs spanned the whole spike protein, with dominant responses in regions 160-218 and 743-854. Nearly half of unique spike-specific TCRs reportedly recognized epitopes outside regions mutated in the B.1.351 and B.1.1.7 variants. Because no samples from the day 14 peak response were available, repertoires could be characterized only after the peak T cell response. In the small 56-69-year group, the increase in depth fell short of significance, most likely because of low power. Only a handful of AZD1222 recipients were SARS-CoV-2 seropositive at baseline, limiting conclusions about previously exposed vaccinees. Participants were mostly white British, with more females than males. The authors suggested clonal diversity may have been underestimated.

The CDR3 regions of human TCRbeta chains were analyzed by immunosequencing. The authors' analysis ran thus. Repertoire TCRs were checked for matches against a reference library of SARS-CoV-2-specific TCRs that had been generated using the MIRA antigen-specificity platform. Breadth was defined as the fraction of unique TCRs that were SARS-CoV-2-associated. Depth was defined as the fraction of total T cells that were SARS-CoV-2-associated. Using the MIRA data, each spike-specific TCR was mapped to the spike region that the TCR reacts to and placed in a CD4 or CD8 class. Log10-transformed breadth and depth values were compared by one-way ANOVA with Sidak's multiple comparisons tests. This immuneACCESS table, as held by TCRdb, lists in-frame sequences with V and J called but not all clones. Of the missing ones, under half trace to an unresolved V gene in checked studies; the others have no known cause. V and J calls and clone size follow that table, whereas D and trimming were derived from the DNA. The sample contains more than 95,000 clones, roughly 91% of them found a single time. The ten biggest clones cover around 10% of the sample.

The sample's time point label is to be understood as: baseline before first vaccination. The treatment or condition tag for this specimen amounts to: meningococcal conjugate vaccine given as trial control. Vaccinee samples were obtained from the UK trials COV001 and COV002, which included a single-blind randomized controlled phase 2/3 trial of AZD1222 (ChAdOx1 nCoV-19) in healthy adults. For TCRbeta chain sequencing, PBMC samples from trial participants were taken at day 0 and at day 28 after the second dose. The material was peripheral blood, obtained on day 0 of MenACWY control vaccination. The TCR was taken from an adult in good health.

CDR3 reads: CASSLAVIGELFF. The sequenced DNA is TGTGCCAGCAGCTTAGCGGTGATCGGGGAGCTGTTTTTT. The rearranged segments are TRBV7-9 and TRBJ2-2, with the D segment identity uncertain. The CDR3 has 13 amino acids, counting the end cysteine and phenylalanine. The CDR3 DNA has 39 bases and is translated from base 1. The germline V gene (reference sequence) specifies SEHNR as CDR1 and FQNEAQ as CDR2. V is clipped by 0 bases and J by 7 bases, and the sequence between their germline boundaries is 6 bases long.